The 5 T cell receptor beta chains in this list originate from one sample, sequenced in a study of T cells in Graves' hyperthyroidism and ophthalmopathy. RNA transcripts were the template for amplifying TCR beta CDR3 regions. The HTBI primer set was used in a first-round RT-PCR of the TCR CDR3. TCRdb reprocessed the multiplex PCR reads via MiXCR and lists one record per CDR3 protein. The table records under 450,000 distinct CDR3 sequences, 15% to 18% of them present only once. The sample consisted of blood. The receptor set was obtained from a woman between 18 and 29 years old with Graves' hyperthyroidism.

The V call is TRBV20-1, the J call TRBJ1-2; D is uncertain. V shed 7 bases and J shed 4 bases, with 13 bases lying between them. This CDR3 has 12 amino acids. Germline V gene data show CDR1 as DFQATT and CDR2 as SNEGSKA (reference sequence). The CDR3 protein is CSVNERPYGYTF. Written as DNA, the CDR3 is TGCAGTGTTAACGAGAGACCCTATGGCTACACCTTC.

Many counts were recorded for this clonotype. The chain joins TRBV11-2 to TRBJ1-3; D ambiguous. The V gene lost 5 bases and the J gene lost 0 bases, with 8 bases spanning the gap. Germline loops: CDR1 SGHAT, CDR2 FQNNGV. The CDR3 contains 14 residues. CDR3 protein: CASSPGSSGNTIYF. In DNA form, the CDR3 reads TGTGCCAGCAGCCCGGGGAGCTCTGGAAACACCATATATTTT.

This clonotype was seen repeatedly, ten times or more. This sequence joins TRBV27 and TRBJ1-2; D is uncertain. The CDR3 extends over 13 amino acids. The V and J ends lost 6 bases and 2 bases respectively, with 10 bases between them. Germline V gene sequence: CDR1 MNHEY, CDR2 SMNVEV (reference sequence). CDR3 sequence reads: CASRPGGNYGYTF. CDR3 bases: TGTGCCAGCAGACCCGGCGGAAACTATGGCTACACCTTC.

The sample holds many counts of this clonotype. This chain links TRBV11-2 with TRBJ2-7; maybe TRBD2 (6 bases). Germline CDR1 SGHAT, CDR2 FQNNGV. The V gene lost 5 bases and the J gene lost 6 bases, with 14 bases spanning the gap. The CDR3 consists of 13 residues. DNA of the CDR3: TGTGCCAGCAGCGAATGGGCGGGGCCCGAGCAGTACTTC. Translating it yields CASSEWAGPEQYF.

The chain recombines TRBV14 with TRBJ2-6; no firm D call. V lost 4 bases, J lost 3 bases, and 16 bases lay in between. The CDR3 totals 17 residues. Germline loops: CDR1 SGHDN, CDR2 FVKESK. The CDR3 sequence is CASSRLKGSGGANVLTF. As DNA, the CDR3 is TGTGCCAGCAGCCGACTCAAAGGATCAGGTGGGGCCAACGTCCTGACTTTC. Filled out from reference TRBV14 and TRBJ2-6, the complete variable domain reads EAGVTQFPSHSVIEKGQTVTLRCDPISGHDNLYWYRRVMGKEIKFLLHFVKESKQDESGMPNNRFLAERTGGTYSTLKVQPAELEDSGVYFCASSRLKGSGGANVLTFGAGSRLTVL.